Here is one T cell receptor (beta chain) with its context. As yet, its antigen is unknown. The entry originates in a study of cytomegalovirus exposure and HLA in healthy donors. Study-wide findings and caveats: A later analysis revealed that TCR association rates differed between HLA loci, peaking at DRB1 and bottoming out at HLA-C. The likely explanation for a cluster of highly shared sequence variants was sequencing artifact. One variant, a missense change in DCLRE1C, was linked in a later analysis to TCR beta V- and J-gene trimming.

Primers for the PCR totalled 60 Vbeta and 13 Jbeta. Here immunoSEQ multiplex PCR was the method, and the copy in TCRdb shows in-frame clones only, minus some. The sample has around 160,000 clones, about 71% seen once. Germline V gene lookup returns CDR1 SGHRS and CDR2 YFSETQ. V shed 0 bases and J shed 2 bases, with 10 bases lying between them. This CDR3 region has 15 residues. The chain couples TRBV5-1 to TRBJ2-3, with D possibly being TRBD1 (5 bases). This sequence originates from a man aged 45-60 years in good health and CMV-seronegative. The sample was PBMCs. This CDR3 is CASSLEGITTDTQYF. The CDR3, as DNA: TGCGCCAGCAGCTTGGAGGGGATTACCACAGATACGCAGTATTTT.